One T cell receptor (beta chain) is described in this entry. This sample is part of a study of T cells in Graves' hyperthyroidism and ophthalmopathy. J lost 5 bases, V lost 2 bases, and 5 bases had no gene match. Germline V CDR1 and CDR2: MDHEN, SYDVKM. CDR3 length: 14 amino acids. The TCR beta CDR3 regions underwent amplification using RNA transcripts as the source. The TCR CDR3 was amplified in a first-round RT-PCR using the HTBI primer set. From the multiplex PCR reads, TCRdb called clonotypes with MiXCR, one entry per CDR3 protein. The table shows approximately 600,000 distinct CDR3 sequences, with over 12% occurring only once.

The sequence was obtained from a woman between 40 and 55 years old with Graves' ophthalmopathy. The specimen sequenced was blood. V and J are TRBV28 and TRBJ2-7, with 8 bases matching TRBD2. This chain's CDR3 is CASSLRTSPDEQYF. CDR3 coding DNA: TGTGCCAGCAGTTTACGGACTAGCCCGGACGAGCAGTACTTC.